The 18 T cell receptor beta chains listed next were all sequenced from one sample in a study of blood T cell repertoires in COVID-19. Only in-frame clones appear in the TCRdb table, and some are missing; sequencing was by immunoSEQ multiplex PCR. There are 120,000 or so clones in the sample; approximately 80% occur only once, and 12% lies in the top ten. The sample comprised peripheral blood. The receptors come from a man aged 55-75 years with acute or convalescent COVID-19.

The genes are TRBV7-8 and TRBJ1-6; 8 bases align to TRBD1. CDR1 is SGHVS and CDR2 is FQNEAQ in the germline V gene. Trimming cost V 1 base and J 9 bases; bases outside gene matches: 5. This CDR3 has 15 amino acids. Here the CDR3 reads CASSLEDRVGSPLHF. The CDR3 region has the DNA TGTGCCAGCAGCTTAGAGGACAGGGTTGGTTCACCCCTCCACTTT.

This clone was counted a few times. This rearrangement joins TRBV5-4 to TRBJ2-1; 10 nucleotides line up with TRBD2. CDR1 is SGHNT and CDR2 is YYREEE in the germline V gene (reference sequence). The CDR3 totals 14 residues. V lost 4 bases, J lost 9 bases, and 7 bases stayed unmatched. The chain's CDR3 is CASSPSGRTGEQFF. As DNA, the CDR3 is TGTGCCAGCAGCCCTAGCGGGAGAACAGGTGAGCAGTTCTTC.

V is TRBV9 and J is TRBJ1-1, with 7 positions matching TRBD1. The J segment lost 3 bases and the V segment lost 3 bases, leaving 5 bases of the junction unmatched. This CDR3 contains 14 residues. The germline V gene has CDR1 SGDLS and CDR2 YYNGEE. The CDR3 DNA reads TGTGCCAGCAGCGAACAGGGGTACGACACTGAAGCTTTCTTT. Translating gives CASSEQGYDTEAFF.

V usage is TRBV11-2 and J usage is TRBJ2-7; 7 nucleotides line up with TRBD1. Germline V gene lookup returns CDR1 SGHAT and CDR2 FQNNGV. CDR3 length: 13 amino acids. V lost 7 bases and J lost 5; bases outside the gene matches: 8. The CDR3 DNA sequence: TGTGCCAGCACCCAGACAGGGTTCAACGAGCAGTACTTC. Residues: CASTQTGFNEQYF.

The chain has TRBV10-1 and TRBJ2-2; D might be TRBD1 (5 bases). The germline V gene has CDR1 WNHNN and CDR2 SYGVQD (reference sequence). The CDR3 is 14 residues long. V shed 7 bases and J shed 2 bases, with 11 bases lying between them. CDR3 in amino acids: CASKKGRNTGELFF. The CDR3 DNA sequence: TGCGCCAGCAAAAAGGGGCGAAACACCGGGGAGCTGTTTTTT.

This clone appeared once. V is TRBV24-1 and J is TRBJ1-5; 9 positions agree with TRBD1. The CDR3 extends over 16 amino acids. Germline loops: CDR1 KGHDR, CDR2 SFDVKD. V dropped 4 bases and J dropped 2; count of bases not matched to a gene: 5. In DNA, the CDR3 is TGTGCCACCAGTGACTCGGGACAGGGAGGCAATCAGCCCCAGCATTTT. This translates into CATSDSGQGGNQPQHF.

This chain's CDR3 is CAWSGTGVMYEQYF. CDR3 nucleotides: TGTGCCTGGAGTGGGACAGGGGTAATGTACGAGCAGTACTTC. The genes are TRBV30 and TRBJ2-7, with 9 positions matching TRBD1. This CDR3 region has 14 residues. Per the germline V gene, CDR1 is GTSNPN and CDR2 is SVGIG (reference sequence). Trimming at V came to 1 base and at J to 4 bases, leaving 5 bases not matched to a gene.

The V call is TRBV18, the J call TRBJ1-5, with D maybe TRBD1 (6 bases). CDR1 is KGHSH and CDR2 is LQKENI in the germline V gene. The CDR3 loop spans 13 amino acids. V dropped 6 bases and J dropped 9 bases, with 15 bases sitting between them. The CDR3 DNA is TGTGCCAGCTCTCCGGGGGGACAAGGGCCCCAGCATTTT. Its translation: CASSPGGQGPQHF.

This clone showed up just a few times. The chain combines TRBV7-6 with TRBJ2-1, with a tentative D call TRBD2 (5 bases). V was clipped by 8 bases and J by 4 bases, with 12 bases between them. CDR1 is SGHVS and CDR2 is FNYEAQ in the germline V gene. The CDR3 totals 13 residues. The CDR3 region has the DNA TGTGCCAGCCACGGACTCAAGTACAATGAGCAGTTCTTC. This sequence encodes CASHGLKYNEQFF.

The V gene is TRBV6-5, the J gene TRBJ1-6, with 9 bases matching TRBD1. J was trimmed by 13 bases and V by 4 bases; bases with no gene match: 8. The CDR3 sequence is 14 residues long. Germline V CDR1 and CDR2: MNHEY, SVGAGI. CDR3 bases: TGTGCCAGCAGTTTCTTGGACAGGGGATCCCCCCTCCACTTT. This codes for CASSFLDRGSPLHF.

This rearrangement joins TRBV28 to TRBJ2-7; the D is unclear. CDR1 and CDR2 from the germline V gene are MDHEN and SYDVKM. This CDR3 contains 11 residues. V lost 2 bases to trimming and J lost 7 bases, with 6 bases between them. CDR3: CASSLQREQYF. DNA for the CDR3: TGTGCCAGCAGTTTACAGCGTGAGCAGTACTTC.

The chain employs TRBV29-1 and TRBJ2-3; 8 bases are a match to TRBD2. J was trimmed by 2 bases and V by 5 bases; bases with no gene match: 3. CDR3 length: 13 amino acids. Looked up from germline, CDR1 is SQVTM and CDR2 is ANQGSEA. The CDR3 DNA reads TGCAGCGTTTTAGCGGGATTCACAGATACGCAGTATTTT. Translation: CSVLAGFTDTQYF.

The chain links TRBV24-1 to TRBJ2-1; 10 bases are a match to TRBD2. The length of the CDR3 is 16 residues. Trimming cost V 4 bases and J 3 bases; bases outside gene matches: 5. Germline V gene data show CDR1 as KGHDR and CDR2 as SFDVKD. In nucleotides, the CDR3 is TGTGCCACCAGTGAACTGCGGACTAGCGGCTACAATGAGCAGTTCTTC. Translated, it gives CATSELRTSGYNEQFF.

The V and J genes are TRBV4-2 and TRBJ2-1; possibly TRBD2 for D (5 bases). Trimming removed 1 base from V and 6 bases from J, with 13 bases in between. The CDR3 consists of 15 residues. Germline CDR1 LGHNA, CDR2 YNFKEQ. The CDR3 sequence is CASSQAGGGSNEQFF. The DNA of the CDR3 is TGTGCCAGCAGCCAAGCAGGTGGCGGGTCCAATGAGCAGTTCTTC.

This clone was detected only once. The chain has TRBV28 and TRBJ2-7; 8 bases match TRBD2. In germline, CDR1 is MDHEN, CDR2 SYDVKM. V dropped 10 bases and J dropped 4; count of bases not matched to a gene: 12. The CDR3 consists of 14 residues. This CDR3 is CATTSGSGSYEQYF. CDR3 DNA: TGTGCCACCACCAGCGGCAGCGGGAGTTACGAGCAGTACTTC. Supplemented by reference TRBV28 and TRBJ2-7, the full variable domain reads DVKVTQSSRYLVKRTGEKVFLECVQDMDHENMFWYRQDPGLGLRLIYFSYDVKMKEKGDIPEGYSVSREKKERFSLILESASTNQTSMYLCATTSGSGSYEQYFGPGTRLTVT.

This clone was observed a few times. In nucleotides, the CDR3 is TGTGCCAGCAGCTTAGTTGGACAGGGTTGGGGCTACACCTTC. Translation gives CASSLVGQGWGYTF. The V and J genes are TRBV7-9 and TRBJ1-2, with TRBD1 matching 8 bases. The CDR3 consists of 14 residues. After removal of 1 base from V and 8 bases from J, the junction contained 6 bases not matched to a gene. Per the germline V gene, CDR1 is SEHNR and CDR2 is FQNEAQ (reference sequence).

The gene calls are TRBV7-3 and TRBJ2-5, with D possibly matching TRBD1 (7 bases). The CDR3 consists of 15 residues. Trimming shortened V by 2 bases and J by 4 bases, and 14 bases separated the two germline ends. CDR1 is SGHTA and CDR2 is FQGTGA in the germline V gene. The CDR3 here is CASSLQGGTPETQYF. DNA for the CDR3: TGTGCCAGCAGCTTACAGGGGGGTACCCCAGAGACCCAGTACTTC.

This clone was recorded once. The chain couples TRBV7-2 to TRBJ1-6; tentatively, D is TRBD1 (5 bases). The ends were cut back, 5 bases at V and 7 bases at J, with 18 bases in the middle. The CDR3 has 16 residues. From germline, CDR1 is SGHTA and CDR2 FQGNSA. The CDR3 coding sequence is TGTGCCAGCAGCCGGGGGTGGACGGACAACAATTCACCCCTCCACTTT. Translation: CASSRGWTDNNSPLHF.